This TCR beta chain emerged from a study of shared clonotypes between healthy human individuals. CDR1 is MDHEN, CDR2 SYDVKM, per germline. The CDR3 is 15 residues long. Trimming pared 5 bases from V and 5 bases from J, leaving 18 bases between. Findings and caveats of the study: The represented genetic and exposure-history diversity was limited by the small number of donors.

Comment on this clone: Its matching antigen is unknown.

The data were produced by immunoSEQ multiplex PCR, yet TCRdb's version contains in-frame clones alone and is incomplete. The sample lists some 490,000 clones; 70% to 85% were seen once. The study drew its donors from healthy HIV-negative adults without recent acute infections or vaccinations. The chain combines TRBV28 with TRBJ1-2; D is undetermined. This TCR was recovered from a woman aged 40 to 49 in good health. Some clones in this sample may be carry-over from other donors' samples. The sample taken for sequencing was PBMCs. CDR3 in amino acids: CASSHGRSAVYGYTF. The DNA for the CDR3 is TGTGCCAGCAGTCACGGACGGTCAGCTGTGTATGGCTACACCTTC.